Below are 28 T cell receptor beta chains sequenced from a single sample in a study of cytomegalovirus exposure and HLA in healthy donors. The PCR used 60 Vbeta and 13 Jbeta primers. The method was immunoSEQ multiplex PCR; TCRdb's version includes in-frame clones alone and lacks a portion of them. The table has 150,000 or so clones, roughly 74% seen once; the top ten hold approximately 3.2%. The sequencing sample was made of PBMCs. The receptors stem from a man aged 35 to 55 in good health and CMV-seronegative.

This sequence joins TRBV11-2 and TRBJ2-1; D perhaps matches TRBD1 (6 bases). The CDR3 has 16 amino acids. The ends were cut back, 1 base at V and 4 bases at J, with 14 bases in the middle. Germline CDR1 and CDR2: SGHAT and FQNNGV. The CDR3: CASSLGGRGGYNEQFF. The CDR3 DNA is TGTGCCAGCAGCTTAGGAGGCAGGGGTGGGTACAATGAGCAGTTCTTC.

This rearrangement joins TRBV11-3 to TRBJ2-7, with TRBD2 matching 8 bases. Germline-derived CDR1 and CDR2 are SGHNT and YENEEA. The CDR3 totals 14 residues. The junction had 7 bases not matched to a gene; V was cut back by 5 bases and J by 4 bases. The CDR3 protein is CASSAGGPLYEQYF. The DNA of the CDR3 is TGTGCCAGCAGCGCGGGAGGCCCACTTTACGAGCAGTACTTC.

The V and J genes are TRBV5-4 and TRBJ1-2, with 7 bases that match TRBD1. Trimming took 1 base from V and 4 from J; bases not matched to a gene: 10. The CDR3 spans 16 residues. Germline V gene data show CDR1 as SGHNT and CDR2 as YYREEE (reference sequence). CDR3 in DNA: TGTGCCAGCAGCTTGCCGGGACAGAGACTTGGCTATGGCTACACCTTC. Protein: CASSLPGQRLGYGYTF.

This clone was observed a single time. J is TRBJ2-7 and V is TRBV11-2, with TRBD2 matching over 7 bases. The junction had 13 bases not matched to a gene; V was cut back by 4 bases and J by 1 base. Germline V CDR1 and CDR2: SGHAT, FQNNGV. The CDR3 totals 17 residues. The CDR3 DNA follows: TGTGCCAGCAGCTCTCCCCGTGGGAGGGGCCAATCCTACGAGCAGTACTTC. Translation gives CASSSPRGRGQSYEQYF.

The sample holds a few counts of this clone. The V gene is TRBV7-2, the J gene TRBJ1-5, with unresolved D. The CDR3 length is 16 residues. Per germline, CDR1 SGHTA and CDR2 FQGNSA. V dropped 0 bases and J dropped 1 base, with 10 bases sitting between them. The DNA for the CDR3 is TGTGCCAGCAGCTTAGCGGCGGATTCGAGCAATCAGCCCCAGCATTTT. This codes for CASSLAADSSNQPQHF.

The V and J genes are TRBV5-6 and TRBJ2-1, with 7 bases matching TRBD1. The length of the CDR3 is 17 residues. Unmatched junction bases numbered 12, after V lost 4 bases and J lost 2 bases. Germline lookup yields CDR1 SGHDT and CDR2 YYEEEE. CDR3: CASSTQTGFGAYNEQFF. As DNA, the CDR3 is TGTGCCAGCAGCACTCAGACAGGGTTTGGGGCCTACAATGAGCAGTTCTTC.

The chain recombines TRBV7-2 with TRBJ1-1; D not certain. Germline V gives CDR1 SGHTA, CDR2 FQGNSA. CDR3 size: 13 residues. The V end was cut by 5 bases, the J end by 6 bases, with 13 bases between. The CDR3 region is CASSPVTEAEAFF. The DNA of the CDR3 is TGTGCCAGCAGCCCCGTCACGGAGGCTGAAGCTTTCTTT.

This rearrangement joins TRBV25-1 to TRBJ2-2, with 9 bases fitting TRBD1. The CDR3 has 13 amino acids. V dropped 6 bases and J dropped 6; count of bases not matched to a gene: 2. Looked up from germline, CDR1 is MGHDK and CDR2 is SYGVNS. CDR3 in DNA: TGTGCCAGCAGGCGGACAGGGGCCGGGGAGCTGTTTTTT. It codes for CASRRTGAGELFF.

This sequence joins TRBV5-1 and TRBJ2-7; a weak D match, TRBD1 (6 bases). The CDR3 consists of 15 residues. Germline V lookup: CDR1 SGHRS, CDR2 YFSETQ. The V end lost 4 bases, the J end lost 1 base, and 15 bases lay between the germline ends. This chain's CDR3 is CASSRLTGYSYEQYF. DNA of the CDR3: TGCGCCAGCAGCCGGCTGACAGGATATTCCTACGAGCAGTACTTC.

The chain employs TRBV4-2 and TRBJ1-6; D ambiguous. Germline V lookup: CDR1 LGHNA, CDR2 YNFKEQ. V was cut by 4 bases and J by 4 bases, with 14 bases left in between. CDR3 size: 16 residues. In DNA, the CDR3 is TGTGCCAGCAGCCTTCACGGAGGGCAGTATAATTCACCCCTCCACTTT. Its translation is CASSLHGGQYNSPLHF.

The V call is TRBV4-1, the J call TRBJ1-2; tentative D call: TRBD1 (6 bases). Germline-derived CDR1 and CDR2 are MGHRA and YSYEKL. This CDR3 spans 14 amino acids. Trimming took 1 base from V and 5 from J, leaving 11 bases between them. The CDR3: CASSQAPGQYGYTF. As DNA, the CDR3 is TGCGCCAGCAGCCAAGCTCCGGGACAATATGGCTACACCTTC.

The CDR3 DNA follows: TGTGCCAGCAGCTTAAATTTCCGGGACAGGGGACTGAACACTGAAGCTTTCTTT. Its protein product is CASSLNFRDRGLNTEAFF. The chain couples TRBV7-3 to TRBJ1-1; 10 nucleotides agree with TRBD1. V dropped 1 base and J dropped 0; count of bases not matched to a gene: 8. Germline-derived CDR1 and CDR2 are SGHTA and FQGTGA. The CDR3 is 18 residues long. Filled out from reference TRBV7-3 and TRBJ1-1, the complete variable domain reads GAGVSQTPSNKVTEKGKYVELRCDPISGHTALYWYRQSLGQGPEFLIYFQGTGAADDSGLPNDRFFAVRPEGSVSTLKIQRTERGDSAVYLCASSLNFRDRGLNTEAFFGQGTRLTVV.

This chain connects TRBV9 to TRBJ2-5; 8 nucleotides agree with TRBD2. V lost 2 bases to trimming and J lost 5 bases; unmatched junction nucleotides: 8. The CDR3 spans 15 residues. Germline values: CDR1 SGDLS, CDR2 YYNGEE. In DNA, the CDR3 is TGTGCCAGCAGCGTGTCGGGGGGGGAAGGTGAGACCCAGTACTTC. This codes for CASSVSGGEGETQYF.

This clone has a handful of counts. The J gene is TRBJ1-1, the V gene TRBV11-2; D possibly corresponds to TRBD1 (6 bases). Germline values: CDR1 SGHAT, CDR2 FQNNGV. The CDR3 is 16 amino acids. V was cut by 2 bases and J by 1 base, with 14 bases left in between. The CDR3 bases are TGTGCCAGCAGCTTAAGATTCGGGACAAAGAACACTGAAGCTTTCTTT. It translates to CASSLRFGTKNTEAFF.

This clone was detected only once. This rearrangement joins TRBV7-2 to TRBJ2-5; D gene uncertain. Between the trimmed V and J ends, which lost 2 bases and 2 bases, there was a span of 9 bases. CDR3 size: 14 residues. The V gene's germline CDR1 is SGHTA and CDR2 FQGNSA. Here the CDR3 reads CASSLIADQETQYF. DNA for the CDR3: TGTGCCAGCAGCTTAATCGCGGATCAAGAGACCCAGTACTTC.

This clone was seen only once. The chain has TRBV7-9 and TRBJ1-2, with 10 bases fitting TRBD1. V shed 5 bases and J 7 bases; nucleotides not matched to a gene: 22. Germline V gene data show CDR1 as SEHNR and CDR2 as FQNEAQ (reference sequence). The CDR3 sequence is 19 residues long. In DNA form, the CDR3 reads TGTGCCAGCAGCCCAAATACCGGGACAGGGGTTTATAGTCGCTGTGGCTACACCTTC. This translates into CASSPNTGTGVYSRCGYTF. Supplemented by reference TRBV7-9 and TRBJ1-2, the full variable domain reads DTGVSQNPRHKITKRGQNVTFRCDPISEHNRLYWYRQTLGQGPEFLTYFQNEAQLEKSRLLSDRFSAERPKGSFSTLEIQRTEQGDSAMYLCASSPNTGTGVYSRCGYTFGSGTRLTVV.

The V gene is TRBV30, the J gene TRBJ2-3, with 8 bases lining up with TRBD2. The CDR3 length is 15 residues. The germline V gene has CDR1 GTSNPN and CDR2 SVGIG (reference sequence). Trimming cost V 2 bases and J 1 base; bases outside gene matches: 5. CDR3 residues: CAWSSSGGRTDTQYF. The DNA for the CDR3 is TGTGCCTGGAGTTCAAGCGGGGGACGCACAGATACGCAGTATTTT.

Regarding this clone: Other DNA sequences in this sample translate to the same CDR3. The V and J genes are TRBV29-1 and TRBJ1-4; the match to TRBD1 covers 11 bases. Germline lookup yields CDR1 SQVTM and CDR2 ANQGSEA. This CDR3 has 15 residues. V gave up 6 bases and J gave up 7 bases; unmatched junction bases: 10. DNA of the CDR3: TGCAGCGTCCTCGGACAGGGGGCGAGAGGTGAAAAACTGTTTTTT. Translation gives CSVLGQGARGEKLFF.

This clone turned up a few times. V gene TRBV2 combines with J gene TRBJ2-7; 8 nucleotides align to TRBD1. The V segment lost 7 bases and the J segment 3 bases; nucleotides outside the gene matches: 8. The CDR3 consists of 14 residues. Germline loops: CDR1 SNHLY, CDR2 FYNNEI. The CDR3 region has the DNA TGTGCCAGCACCAGACAGGGGTCTTTCTACGAGCAGTACTTC. Its protein product is CASTRQGSFYEQYF. The entire variable domain, with the rest obtained from reference TRBV2 and TRBJ2-7, is as follows: EPEVTQTPSHQVTQMGQEVILRCVPISNHLYFYWYRQILGQKVEFLVSFYNNEISEKSEIFDDQFSVERPDGSNFTLKIRSTKLEDSAMYFCASTRQGSFYEQYFGPGTRLTVT.

Only a few counts were recorded for this clone. The chain couples TRBV5-5 to TRBJ1-4; D remains ambiguous. The germline V gene has CDR1 SGHKS and CDR2 YYEKEE (reference sequence). The CDR3 consists of 12 residues. V was shortened by 2 bases and J by 12 bases, with 11 bases between the two germline ends. The CDR3: CASSFTPGELFF. CDR3 sequence (DNA): TGTGCCAGCAGCTTTACTCCGGGAGAACTGTTTTTT.

This chain links TRBV4-3 with TRBJ2-7, with 9 positions matching TRBD1. Germline V gene sequence: CDR1 LGHNA, CDR2 YSLEER. Unmatched junction bases numbered 7, after V lost 3 bases and J lost 1 base. The CDR3 is 16 residues long. The CDR3 is CASSQLQGAGSYEQYF. In nucleotides, the CDR3 is TGCGCCAGCAGCCAGTTACAGGGGGCAGGGTCCTACGAGCAGTACTTC.

This chain links TRBV30 with TRBJ1-1, with D perhaps TRBD1 (5 bases). Trimming removed 0 bases at V and 0 bases at J, with 11 bases between. CDR3 length equals 15 residues. The germline V gene has CDR1 GTSNPN and CDR2 SVGIG (reference sequence). The CDR3 sequence is CAWSVGGDLNTEAFF. The CDR3 DNA reads TGTGCCTGGAGTGTTGGGGGGGACTTGAACACTGAAGCTTTCTTT.

The chain has TRBV5-1 and TRBJ2-2; 7 bases fit TRBD2. Germline lookup yields CDR1 SGHRS and CDR2 YFSETQ. With 1 base clipped from V and 4 bases from J, the junction kept 10 bases outside the gene matches. The CDR3 contains 17 residues. The CDR3 DNA reads as TGCGCCAGCAGCTTGAAGGACGCGGGGGATGGCACCGGGGAGCTGTTTTTT. This translates into CASSLKDAGDGTGELFF. Supplemented by reference TRBV5-1 and TRBJ2-2, the full variable domain reads KAGVTQTPRYLIKTRGQQVTLSCSPISGHRSVSWYQQTPGQGLQFLFEYFSETQRNKGNFPGRFSGRQFSNSRSEMNVSTLELGDSALYLCASSLKDAGDGTGELFFGEGSRLTVL.

V usage is TRBV6-5 and J usage is TRBJ1-2; 7 bases are a match to TRBD1. CDR1 and CDR2 (germline): MNHEY, SVGAGI. The V segment lost 2 bases and the J segment 8 bases; nucleotides outside the gene matches: 8. This CDR3 has 14 residues. The CDR3 sequence is CASSYDRDQRGYTF. CDR3 coding DNA: TGTGCCAGCAGTTACGACAGGGATCAGCGCGGCTACACCTTC.

This chain joins TRBV19 and TRBJ1-1; D gene ambiguous. Germline CDR1 reads LNHDA; CDR2 reads SQIVND (reference sequence). This CDR3 is built from 15 residues. The V end lost 2 bases, the J end lost 6 bases, and 16 bases lay between the germline ends. The CDR3 DNA reads TGTGCCAGTAGTATATCAGCGGGGAGGCTCCCTGAAGCTTTCTTT. Amino acid sequence: CASSISAGRLPEAFF.

The rearrangement uses TRBV28 and TRBJ1-1, with D possibly being TRBD1 (5 bases). The CDR3 has 12 residues. From germline, CDR1 is MDHEN and CDR2 SYDVKM. Trimming cost V 8 bases and J 4 bases, with 11 bases left between them. CDR3 residues: CASGTGGTEAFF. The CDR3 nucleotides read TGTGCCAGCGGGACGGGGGGCACTGAAGCTTTCTTT.

This chain joins TRBV14 and TRBJ1-1, with D possibly being TRBD1 (6 bases). Germline V gene sequence: CDR1 SGHDN, CDR2 FVKESK. The ends were cut back, 4 bases at V and 5 bases at J, with 17 bases in the middle. This CDR3 comprises 15 residues. The CDR3, as DNA: TGTGCCAGCAGCCTAGATACAGGGCGCGGAACTGAAGCTTTCTTT. Translated, it gives CASSLDTGRGTEAFF.

This sequence joins TRBV28 and TRBJ2-7; no reliable D call. Trimming left V 6 bases short and J 0 bases short, with 12 bases between. Germline lookup yields CDR1 MDHEN and CDR2 SYDVKM. CDR3 length: 14 residues. This CDR3 reads CASSRRGLSYEQYF. In nucleotides, the CDR3 is TGTGCCAGCAGCCGGCGAGGCCTCTCCTACGAGCAGTACTTC.